This TCR beta chain appears in the sequencing data of a study of OX40 agonist ivuxolimab in advanced cancers. Study details: With ivuxolimab, an agonistic anti-OX40 (CD134) antibody, patients were treated.

Study-level results: Antigen specificity of clonally expanded peripheral T cells was not established.

Remarks on this clone: What it binds is unknown.

The ends lost 3 bases at V and 4 bases at J; junction bases unmatched: 8. This CDR3 has 16 amino acids. CDR1 MNHEY and CDR2 SMNVEV come from the germline V gene (reference sequence). Profiled with immunoSEQ multiplex PCR; TCRdb holds only in-frame clones, not every one. The sample lists more than 95,000 clones; 75% to 95% were seen once. The origin of this receptor is an adult with an advanced solid tumor such as melanoma, head and neck, liver or kidney cancer. The chain combines TRBV27 with TRBJ2-2; 7 bases are shared with TRBD1. The material sequenced was CD4+ or CD8+ T cells sorted from blood, taken in a trial of the OX40 agonist ivuxolimab. The CDR3 nucleotides are TGTGCCAGCAGTTTCAGAGGGGGCTTAACCACCGGGGAGCTGTTTTTT. Translating gives CASSFRGGLTTGELFF.